This TCR beta chain was sequenced during a study of blood T cell repertoires in COVID-19. The overall study: T cells, B-cell-depleted T cells, or PBMCs supplied cDNA or gDNA.

In the original workflow: How many nucleated cells were present was estimated from reference gene primer amplification. Sequencing was performed with immunoSEQ multiplex PCR; in TCRdb, only in-frame clones are kept and a portion is missing. V, J and clone size were drawn from that table, and D and trimming were deduced from the DNA. In the table there are more than 200,000 clones, about 80% of which are singletons. V shed 1 base and J 2 bases; nucleotides not matched to a gene: 7. The CDR3 is made up of 17 amino acids. The germline V gene encodes CDR1 LNHDA and CDR2 SQIVND (reference sequence). The gene calls are TRBV19 and TRBJ1-4; 7 positions match TRBD1. Sequences were obtained from peripheral blood. This clonotype was obtained from a man of 80 years or more with acute or convalescent COVID-19. CDR3 sequence (DNA): TGTGCCAGTAGTATAGTTAGAGCGACAGGGACTAATGAAAAACTGTTTTTT. Translated: CASSIVRATGTNEKLFF.